Listed below are T cell receptor beta chains from one sample, sequenced in a study of shared clonotypes between healthy human individuals. Here immunoSEQ multiplex PCR was the method, and the copy in TCRdb shows in-frame clones only, minus some. The sample includes 1,400,000 or so clones, less than 99% of them seen just once. Sequencing used naive CD4+ T cells sorted from blood. The source of these receptors is a man in his thirties or forties in good health. The CDR3 runs from the conserved cysteine through the conserved F or W. The D gene is left open where the match is weak. Size tells how often a clone was seen (once, few, many) or the class of an expanded clone, and some rows leave it out.

>TRBV5-1|18|NA|TRBD2|TRBJ2-3
TGCGCCAGCAGCTTACCCGCGGGAGGAGTACCTAGCACAGATACGCAGTATTTT
CASSLPAGGVPSTDTQYF
>TRBV14|14|NA|NA|TRBJ1-5
TGTGCCAGCAGCCAAGATGTTAGCAATCAGCCCCAGCATTTT
CASSQDVSNQPQHF
>TRBV4-3|15|NA|NA|TRBJ2-5
TGCGCCAGCAGCCAAGATTACAGGGATGTGGAGACCCAGTACTTC
CASSQDYRDVETQYF
>TRBV27|14|NA|NA|TRBJ2-2
TGTGCCAGCAGTTTATACCAGGGGACCGGGGAGCTGTTTTTT
CASSLYQGTGELFF
>TRBV27|14|NA|TRBD2|TRBJ2-1
TGTGCCAGCAGTTTAAGCGGGAGAGTCAATGAGCAGTTCTTC
CASSLSGRVNEQFF
>TRBV6-1|15|NA|NA|TRBJ2-7
TGTGCCAGCACCTACGCGGGGGCGCGCAGGCACGAGCAGTACTTC
CASTYAGARRHEQYF
>TRBV7-2|15|NA|NA|TRBJ2-3
TGTGCCAGCAGCTTAGAAGCGGTCGGCACAGATACGCAGTATTTT
CASSLEAVGTDTQYF
>TRBV5-4|15|NA|TRBD1|TRBJ1-1
TGTGCCAGCAGCCTCCAGACAGGGTGGGGTGCTGAAGCTTTCTTT
CASSLQTGWGAEAFF
>TRBV6-5|14|NA|TRBD2|TRBJ2-1
TGTGCCAGCAGTTACTCCGGACTAGGCAATGAGCAGTTCTTC
CASSYSGLGNEQFF
>TRBV2|15|NA|TRBD2|TRBJ2-3
TGTGCCAGCAGTGAACGGGCGGGAGCTGTAGATACGCAGTATTTT
CASSERAGAVDTQYF
>TRBV6-6|14|NA|TRBD1|TRBJ2-1
TGTGCCAGCACCCTAACGGACAGGGCGAATGAGCAGTTCTTC
CASTLTDRANEQFF
>TRBV2|13|NA|NA|TRBJ2-5
TGTGCCAGCAGACCAAGATCGGTAGAGACCCAGTACTTC
CASRPRSVETQYF
>TRBV5-1|13|NA|NA|TRBJ2-3
TGCGCCAGCAGCTTGGGTTGGCAAGATACGCAGTATTTT
CASSLGWQDTQYF
>TRBV10-3|13|NA|NA|TRBJ2-3
TGTGCCATTGCGACAGGCGCTGGAGATACGCAGTATTTT
CAIATGAGDTQYF
>TRBV7-6|16|once|TRBD2|TRBJ2-1
TGTGCCAGCATCCCCCTTCGACTAGCGGGAGTCAATGAGCAGTTCTTC
CASIPLRLAGVNEQFF
>TRBV6-6|14|NA|NA|TRBJ2-1
TGTGCCAGCAGTTCCCCCCTAGTGGCCAATGAGCAGTTCTTC
CASSSPLVANEQFF
>TRBV6-5|13|NA|NA|TRBJ1-1
TGTGCCAGCACCACCCGGCGGTACACTGAAGCTTTCTTT
CASTTRRYTEAFF
>TRBV29-1|16|once|TRBD1|TRBJ1-5
TGCAGCGTAATTCTCACAGGGGATCGGAGCAATCAGCCCCAGCATTTT
CSVILTGDRSNQPQHF
>TRBV10-1|15|NA|TRBD1|TRBJ2-7
TGCGCCAGCAACCCAAGACAGGGCTTCTCCTACGAGCAGTACTTC
CASNPRQGFSYEQYF
>TRBV9|16|NA|TRBD1|TRBJ2-5
TGTGCCAGCAGCCCAGAAATCCGGGACAGAGAAGAGACCCAGTACTTC
CASSPEIRDREETQYF
>TRBV5-1|18|NA|NA|TRBJ2-7
TGCGCCAGCAGCTTGGGCGACTTTGTCAAAGGGAGTACCTACGAGCAGTACTTC
CASSLGDFVKGSTYEQYF
>TRBV9|17|once|TRBD2|TRBJ2-3
TGTGCCAGCAGCGTCGGGGGCGGGAGGGCCGTAGGAGATACGCAGTATTTT
CASSVGGGRAVGDTQYF
>TRBV5-1|15|once|TRBD1|TRBJ1-4
TGCGCCAGCAGCTGGACAGGGGGCTCAGCTGAAAAACTGTTTTTT
CASSWTGGSAEKLFF
>TRBV5-1|15|NA|NA|TRBJ2-7
TGCGCCAGCAGCTTGCGGGCAGGTTCCTTTTACGAGCAGTACTTC
CASSLRAGSFYEQYF
>TRBV9|14|NA|TRBD1|TRBJ2-7
TGTGCCAGCAGCGTAATGGGACAGGGTGACGAGCAGTACTTC
CASSVMGQGDEQYF
>TRBV5-4|16|NA|NA|TRBJ2-3
TGTGCCAGCAGCTTCCCATCGCTATATAGCACAGATACGCAGTATTTT
CASSFPSLYSTDTQYF
>TRBV19|14|NA|NA|TRBJ1-5
TGTGCCAGTAGTATAGGGGGAGGAGATCAGCCCCAGCATTTT
CASSIGGGDQPQHF
>TRBV11-2|14|NA|TRBD2|TRBJ2-1
TGTGCCAGTGTCTGGCTAGCGGGAGGCAATGAGCAGTTCTTC
CASVWLAGGNEQFF
>TRBV7-9|16|NA|TRBD2|TRBJ2-2
TGTGCCAGCAGCATACAGACTAGCCTTGGCACCGGGGAGCTGTTTTTT
CASSIQTSLGTGELFF
>TRBV6-1|13|NA|NA|TRBJ2-3
TGTGCTGGTAGAATTCCTAGCACAGATACGCAGTATTTT
CAGRIPSTDTQYF
>TRBV4-3|15|NA|NA|TRBJ1-4
TGCGCCAGCAGCCAAGACGGGCGAGGAAATGAAAAACTGTTTTTT
CASSQDGRGNEKLFF
>TRBV5-4|16|NA|TRBD2|TRBJ2-1
TGTGCCAGCAGCTTGGGCCTAGCGGTCGACTACAATGAGCAGTTCTTC
CASSLGLAVDYNEQFF
>TRBV2|16|NA|NA|TRBJ2-3
TGTGCCAGCAGTCTTGGGGCCAACCTGGGCACAGATACGCAGTATTTT
CASSLGANLGTDTQYF
>TRBV5-1|15|NA|TRBD2|TRBJ2-1
TGCGCCAGCAGCAAGGGACTAGCGGGGAACAATGAGCAGTTCTTC
CASSKGLAGNNEQFF
>TRBV6-5|13|NA|NA|TRBJ2-3
TGTGCCAGCAGCCTTTCCGGAGCAGATACGCAGTATTTT
CASSLSGADTQYF
>TRBV9|12|NA|NA|TRBJ2-7
TGTGCCAGCAGCGTAGGGATGGGCGAGCAGTACTTC
CASSVGMGEQYF
>TRBV23-1|15|NA|TRBD1|TRBJ2-7
TGCGCCAGCAGTCAAACAGGGGGGAACTCCTACGAGCAGTACTTC
CASSQTGGNSYEQYF
>TRBV5-6|15|NA|TRBD2|TRBJ2-1
TGTGCCAGCAGCTTGGGGACTAGCTTCTACAATGAGCAGTTCTTC
CASSLGTSFYNEQFF
>TRBV4-1|17|NA|TRBD1|TRBJ1-2
TGCGCCAGCAGCCAAAAAAACGGGACAGGGAGGGTGAGTGGCTACACCTTC
CASSQKNGTGRVSGYTF
>TRBV5-1|16|NA|NA|TRBJ2-2
TGCGCCAGCAGTTTAAACAGGGAATGGGATCCCGGGGAGCTGTTTTTT
CASSLNREWDPGELFF
>TRBV30|11|NA|NA|TRBJ1-1
TGTGCCTGGACCCGGAACACTGAAGCTTTCTTT
CAWTRNTEAFF
>TRBV19|15|NA|NA|TRBJ2-3
TGTGCCAGTAGTATTCTCGGGAAACCCACAGATACGCAGTATTTT
CASSILGKPTDTQYF
>TRBV19|15|NA|NA|TRBJ2-4
TGTGCCAGTAGTCGGGGCGGGGGCGACGAAAACATTCAGTACTTC
CASSRGGGDENIQYF
>TRBV10-3|15|NA|TRBD1|TRBJ2-7
TGTGCCATCAGCCCCGGGGCAGGGGGAGCCTACGAGCAGTACTTC
CAISPGAGGAYEQYF
>TRBV7-9|13|once|NA|TRBJ2-1
TGTGCCAGCAGCTTTTTTGGCGACAATGAGCAGTTCTTC
CASSFFGDNEQFF
>TRBV14|14|NA|NA|TRBJ2-7
TGTGCCAGCAGCCAGGGCAGGGGGGTCTCCGAGCAGTACTTC
CASSQGRGVSEQYF
>TRBV10-3|15|NA|TRBD2|TRBJ2-3
TGTGCCATCAGTTGGACTAGCGGGAGAACAGATACGCAGTATTTT
CAISWTSGRTDTQYF
>TRBV6-4|17|NA|TRBD2|TRBJ2-1
TGTGCCAGCGCCTCCACTTCCGGGAGGGCCTGGAGGAATGAGCAGTTCTTC
CASASTSGRAWRNEQFF